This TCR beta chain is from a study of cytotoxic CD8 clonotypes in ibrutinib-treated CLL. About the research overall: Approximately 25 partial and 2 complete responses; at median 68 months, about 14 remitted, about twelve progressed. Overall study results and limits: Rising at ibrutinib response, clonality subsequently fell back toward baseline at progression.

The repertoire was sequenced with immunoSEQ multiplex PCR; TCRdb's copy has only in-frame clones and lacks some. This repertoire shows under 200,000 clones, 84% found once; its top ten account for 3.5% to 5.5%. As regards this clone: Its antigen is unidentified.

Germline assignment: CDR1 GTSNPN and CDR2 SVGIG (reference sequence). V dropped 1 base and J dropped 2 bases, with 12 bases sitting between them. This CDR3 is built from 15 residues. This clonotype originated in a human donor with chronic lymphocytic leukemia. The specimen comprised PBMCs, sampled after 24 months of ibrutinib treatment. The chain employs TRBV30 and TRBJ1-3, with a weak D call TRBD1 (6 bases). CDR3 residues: CAWSGPGHPGNTIYF. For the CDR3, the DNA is TGTGCCTGGAGTGGGCCGGGACATCCTGGAAACACCATATATTTT.